Detailed here is one T cell receptor (beta chain). Antigen specificity is unknown. There was one heparinised blood draw per donor, averaging approximately 120 mL. This sample was included in a study of beta chain features in type 1 diabetes. At the level of the study: Age, gender and cell yields were similar between patients and healthy donors. Sorted cell examination encompassed approximately 110 million cells across all samples.

The CDR3 has 15 amino acids. Trimming took 0 bases from V and 1 from J, leaving 9 bases between them. Germline V gives CDR1 MNHNY, CDR2 SVGAGI (reference sequence). Since all of the isolated RNA was reverse transcribed, expressed TCRB transcripts were what got sequenced. The assay was immunoSEQ multiplex PCR, and TCRdb's table has in-frame clones only and misses some. The profile shows 600,000 to 700,000 clones, 12% of them singletons. Points from the study as a whole: Type 1 diabetes patients showed a moderate but significant shortening of TCRB CDR3s in all four CD4+ subsets. Type 1 diabetes patients showed fewer insertions and more deletions at VDJ junctions.

The source is a man aged 25-40 years with type 1 diabetes. Specimen: naive CD4+ T cells from blood. This chain links TRBV6-6 with TRBJ1-2; D gene uncertain. The CDR3 region is CASSYSKQYNYGYTF. DNA for the CDR3: TGTGCCAGCAGTTACTCGAAGCAGTATAACTATGGCTACACCTTC.